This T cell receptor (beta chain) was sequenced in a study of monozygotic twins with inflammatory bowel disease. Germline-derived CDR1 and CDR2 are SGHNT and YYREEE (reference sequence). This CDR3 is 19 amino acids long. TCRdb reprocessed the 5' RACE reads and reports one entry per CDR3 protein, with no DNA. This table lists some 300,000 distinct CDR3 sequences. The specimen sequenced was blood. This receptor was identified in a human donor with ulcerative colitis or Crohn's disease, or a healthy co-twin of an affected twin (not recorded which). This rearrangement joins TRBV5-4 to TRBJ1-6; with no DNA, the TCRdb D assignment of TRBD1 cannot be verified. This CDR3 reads CASSLEGGRRSSYNSPLHF.